Listed below are T cell receptor beta chains from one sample, sequenced in a study of T-cell memory formation after mild COVID-19. From the 5' RACE reads, TCRdb called clonotypes with MiXCR, one entry per CDR3 protein. The data contain hundreds of thousands of distinct CDR3 sequences, 7% to 10% of them singletons. The sample taken for sequencing was PBMCs or a T cell subset sorted from them (not recorded which). The receptors here all came from a man aged 18 to 29 who had mild COVID-19 (a few samples of this study predate the infection). Cell type and time point are not known. Each CDR3 is given with its conserved first and last residue. Fields, in order: V gene, J gene, clone size, D gene, CDR3 protein, CDR3 DNA. A D gene is named only where the DNA matches it firmly. Clone size is stated in some rows and not others, as once, few, many or a class when expanded.

>TRBV5-1|TRBJ1-4|few|-
CASSLSGGTTNEKLFF
TGCGCCAGCAGCTTGTCCGGAGGAACAACTAATGAAAAACTGTTTTTT
>TRBV6-1|TRBJ2-7|-|-
CASSEIEQVFEQYF
TGTGCCAGCAGTGAAATTGAACAGGTCTTCGAGCAGTACTTC
>TRBV9|TRBJ1-2|-|-
CASSVAESANYGYTF
TGTGCCAGCAGCGTAGCTGAGAGCGCTAACTATGGCTACACCTTC
>TRBV24-1|TRBJ1-2|-|-
CATSDEGYGYTF
TGTGCCACCAGTGACGAGGGTTACGGCTACACCTTC
>TRBV4-1|TRBJ1-5|many|-
CASSQEGGDNQPQHF
TGCGCCAGCAGCCAAGAGGGGGGGGACAATCAGCCCCAGCATTTT
>TRBV4-2|TRBJ1-4|few|TRBD1
CASSQEEDRGHPATNEKLFF
TGTGCCAGCAGCCAAGAGGAGGACAGGGGGCACCCGGCAACTAATGAAAAACTGTTTTTT
>TRBV7-2|TRBJ2-5|-|TRBD1
CASSLDWGRGQETQYF
TGTGCCAGCAGCTTAGATTGGGGCAGGGGGCAAGAGACCCAGTACTTC
>TRBV10-3|TRBJ1-4|few|-
CATKTGGATNEKLFF
TGTGCCACCAAGACTGGGGGTGCAACTAATGAAAAACTGTTTTTT
>TRBV13|TRBJ2-1|-|TRBD1
CASSRTGQGTDEQFF
TGTGCCAGCAGCCGCACGGGACAGGGGACAGATGAGCAGTTCTTC
>TRBV10-3|TRBJ2-3|few|TRBD2
CAIRRSSGLTDTQYF
TGTGCCATCAGACGCTCTAGCGGCCTCACAGATACGCAGTATTTT
>TRBV7-3|TRBJ2-1|few|-
CASSPSGNNEQFF
TGTGCCAGCAGCCCCAGCGGAAACAATGAGCAGTTCTTC
>TRBV20-1|TRBJ2-7|-|-
CSAARDSYEQYF
TGCAGTGCCGCCCGGGACTCCTACGAGCAGTACTTC
>TRBV20-1|TRBJ1-2|-|-
CSAGTYGYTF
TGCAGTGCAGGGACATATGGCTACACCTTC
>TRBV2|TRBJ2-7|-|-
CASSEGIIYEQYF
TGTGCCAGCAGTGAAGGGATTATCTACGAGCAGTACTTC
>TRBV5-4|TRBJ1-4|-|-
CASSPGGTNEKLFF
TGTGCCAGCAGCCCTGGCGGAACTAATGAAAAACTGTTTTTT
>TRBV4-3|TRBJ1-2|-|-
CASSLGGGLPYGYTF
TGCGCCAGCAGCCTAGGGGGGGGCCTGCCATATGGCTACACCTTC
>TRBV5-1|TRBJ1-2|few|TRBD1
CASSLDDRGPYYGYTF
TGCGCCAGCAGCTTGGACGACAGGGGGCCATACTATGGCTACACCTTC
>TRBV20-1|TRBJ2-3|-|-
CSARGPDTDTQYF
TGCAGTGCTAGAGGGCCAGACACAGATACGCAGTATTTT
>TRBV7-3|TRBJ2-2|few|TRBD1
CASSLSDRAGELFF
TGTGCCAGCAGCTTATCTGACAGGGCCGGGGAGCTGTTTTTT
>TRBV12-3/TRBV12-4|TRBJ2-2|many|TRBD1
CASSRDRTNTGELFF
TGTGCCAGCAGCCGGGACAGGACGAACACCGGGGAGCTGTTTTTT
>TRBV11-2|TRBJ1-6|many|-
CASSQTGRNSPLHF
TGTGCCAGCAGCCAAACGGGGCGGAATTCACCCCTCCACTTT
>TRBV6-2/TRBV6-3|TRBJ1-1|many|TRBD1
CASSYRTGWTEAFF
TGTGCCAGCAGTTACCGGACAGGGTGGACTGAAGCTTTCTTT
>TRBV2|TRBJ1-5|many|-
CASSASTDNQPQHF
TGTGCCAGCAGTGCCTCAACAGATAATCAGCCCCAGCATTTT
>TRBV5-1|TRBJ2-5|many|-
CASSPRTPQETQYF
TGCGCCAGCTCCCCTCGTACCCCACAAGAGACCCAGTACTTC
>TRBV20-1|TRBJ1-1|-|-
CSARQEVTEAFF
TGCAGTGCTAGACAGGAGGTAACTGAAGCTTTCTTT
>TRBV15|TRBJ1-4|many|TRBD1
CATSGQGWEKLFF
TGTGCCACCAGCGGACAGGGTTGGGAAAAACTGTTTTTT
>TRBV27|TRBJ2-3|-|TRBD2
CASSFLKLAGGTDTQYF
TGTGCCAGCAGTTTCCTTAAGCTAGCGGGGGGCACAGATACGCAGTATTTT
>TRBV4-3|TRBJ1-1|few|TRBD1
CASSLRDRNTEAFF
TGCGCCAGCAGCCTTCGGGACAGGAACACTGAAGCTTTCTTT
>TRBV4-3|TRBJ2-5|once|TRBD2
CASSRGTPGGETQYF
TGCGCCAGCAGCCGAGGGACCCCGGGGGGAGAGACCCAGTACTTC
>TRBV7-2|TRBJ1-2|few|TRBD1
CASSTQGALNYGYTF
TGTGCCAGCAGCACCCAGGGGGCACTTAACTATGGCTACACCTTC
>TRBV7-6|TRBJ2-7|few|-
CASSAPGYEQYF
TGTGCCAGCAGCGCGCCGGGCTACGAGCAGTACTTC
>TRBV25-1|TRBJ2-1|few|-
CASSRAGGDYNEQFF
TGTGCCAGCAGTCGAGCCGGGGGAGACTACAATGAGCAGTTCTTC
>TRBV6-5|TRBJ2-5|few|-
CASSVDSQTQYF
TGTGCCAGCAGTGTTGACAGTCAAACCCAGTACTTC
>TRBV6-2/TRBV6-3|TRBJ1-2|-|-
CASSYEASTANYGYTF
TGTGCCAGCAGTTACGAGGCGTCAACTGCTAACTATGGCTACACCTTC
>TRBV20-1|TRBJ2-1|many|-
CSASRESSYNEQFF
TGCAGTGCTAGTAGAGAGAGCTCCTACAATGAGCAGTTCTTC
>TRBV7-2|TRBJ2-7|few|-
CASSFGPIDEQYF
TGTGCCAGCAGCTTCGGACCGATAGACGAGCAGTACTTC
>TRBV6-5|TRBJ1-4|many|-
CASSYRFNGFNENLFF
TGTGCCAGCAGTTACCGCTTTAATGGTTTTAATGAAAACCTGTTTTTT
>TRBV15|TRBJ2-2|few|-
CATSRAGLNTGELFF
TGTGCCACCAGCAGGGCGGGGTTGAACACCGGGGAGCTGTTTTTT
>TRBV6-5|TRBJ1-6|few|-
CASSSTPKNSPLHF
TGTGCCAGCAGTTCGACCCCCAAGAATTCACCCCTCCACTTT
>TRBV20-1|TRBJ2-1|many|TRBD1
CSASDGGQGYNEQFF
TGCAGTGCTAGCGACGGGGGACAGGGCTACAATGAGCAGTTCTTC
>TRBV5-1|TRBJ2-3|few|TRBD2
CASSLEASGGPTDTQYF
TGCGCCAGCAGCTTGGAGGCTAGCGGGGGGCCCACAGATACGCAGTATTTT
>TRBV12-3/TRBV12-4|TRBJ1-5|-|-
CASTPYGVGRNQPQHF
TGTGCCAGCACTCCCTACGGGGTTGGTCGCAATCAGCCCCAGCATTTT
>TRBV5-4|TRBJ2-1|-|TRBD2
CASSPSLAGGPYNEQFF
TGTGCCAGCAGCCCTTCTTTAGCGGGGGGACCGTACAATGAGCAGTTCTTC
>TRBV29-1|TRBJ2-5|-|-
CSVSPTGQETQYF
TGCAGCGTTTCCCCGACTGGCCAAGAGACCCAGTACTTC
>TRBV4-3|TRBJ2-1|-|-
CASSPGGGAARLSSYNEQFF
TGCGCCAGCAGCCCAGGAGGTGGGGCCGCTAGACTGAGCTCCTACAATGAGCAGTTCTTC
>TRBV5-6|TRBJ2-1|once|-
CASSHTGETEQFF
TGTGCCAGCAGCCATACCGGGGAAACCGAGCAGTTCTTC
>TRBV12-3/TRBV12-4|TRBJ1-1|few|TRBD1
CASGETGGTEAFF
TGTGCCAGCGGGGAGACAGGGGGGACTGAAGCTTTCTTT
>TRBV6-5|TRBJ2-7|few|-
CASSYRDGYSYEQYF
TGTGCCAGCAGTTACCGGGACGGCTACTCCTACGAGCAGTACTTC
>TRBV5-6|TRBJ2-3|few|TRBD1
CASSLAEGAYSTDTQYF
TGTGCCAGCAGCTTGGCCGAGGGGGCTTATAGCACAGATACGCAGTATTTT
>TRBV29-1|TRBJ1-1|-|-
CSVSVNTEAFF
TGCAGCGTTTCCGTGAACACTGAAGCTTTCTTT
>TRBV3-1|TRBJ1-3|few|-
CASSQTESGNTIYF
TGTGCCAGCAGCCAAACAGAATCTGGAAACACCATATATTTT
>TRBV20-1|TRBJ1-1|few|-
CSAWTDVSNTEAFF
TGCAGTGCGTGGACAGACGTCTCGAACACTGAAGCTTTCTTT
>TRBV12-3/TRBV12-4|TRBJ1-6|few|TRBD1
CASSPGQGFGSPLHF
TGTGCCAGCAGTCCGGGACAGGGGTTTGGTTCACCCCTCCACTTT
>TRBV7-2|TRBJ1-1|-|TRBD1
CASSTNKDREAFF
TGTGCCAGCAGCACGAACAAGGACAGGGAGGCTTTCTTT
>TRBV4-1|TRBJ2-7|-|TRBD1
CASSQAGQGPTYEQYF
TGCGCCAGCAGCCAAGCGGGACAGGGCCCCACCTACGAGCAGTACTTC
>TRBV5-1|TRBJ2-5|many|TRBD2
CASSLTLAGRSETQYF
TGCGCCAGCAGCTTGACCCTAGCGGGGAGGTCGGAGACCCAGTACTTC
>TRBV6-5|TRBJ1-2|few|-
CASSYSESYGYTF
TGTGCCAGCAGTTACTCAGAGAGCTATGGCTACACCTTC
>TRBV5-4|TRBJ1-1|few|-
CASSLFGVQAFF
TGTGCCAGCAGCTTGTTTGGGGTACAGGCTTTCTTT
>TRBV5-4|TRBJ2-5|many|-
CASSPDVYQETQYF
TGTGCCAGCAGTCCGGACGTGTACCAAGAGACCCAGTACTTC